The sequence of this T cell receptor (beta chain) was determined in a study of identical twins. Germline V gives CDR1 MNHNS, CDR2 SASEGT. Trimming cost V 4 bases and J 6 bases; bases outside gene matches: 4. This CDR3 contains 13 residues. Template switching added a universal primer site; cDNA carried unique molecular identifiers. TCRdb reanalysed the 5' RACE reads using MiXCR and keeps one entry per CDR3 protein. This table holds about 730,000 distinct CDR3 sequences, 20% to 25% found once. This clonotype appeared a few times. These data also featured in a second study, about T cells expressing NK-cell markers.

The chain combines TRBV6-1 with TRBJ2-3; 7 nucleotides align to TRBD1. Sequenced: PBMCs. The clonotype was recovered from a woman under 30 in good health. The CDR3 sequence: CASSGGTVDTQYF. CDR3 DNA sequence: TGTGCCAGCAGTGGGGGGACAGTTGATACGCAGTATTTT.